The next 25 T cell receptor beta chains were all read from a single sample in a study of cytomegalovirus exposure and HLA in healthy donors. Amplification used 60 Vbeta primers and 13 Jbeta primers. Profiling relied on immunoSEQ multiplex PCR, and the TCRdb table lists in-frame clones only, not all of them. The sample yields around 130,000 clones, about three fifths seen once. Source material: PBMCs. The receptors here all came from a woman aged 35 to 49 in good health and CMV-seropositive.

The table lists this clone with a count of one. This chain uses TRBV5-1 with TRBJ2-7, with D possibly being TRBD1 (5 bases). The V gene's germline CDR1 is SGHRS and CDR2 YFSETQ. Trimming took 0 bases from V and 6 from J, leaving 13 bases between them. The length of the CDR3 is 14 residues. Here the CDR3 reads CASSLGDSRSEQYF. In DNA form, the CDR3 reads TGCGCCAGCAGCTTGGGAGACAGCAGGTCCGAGCAGTACTTC.

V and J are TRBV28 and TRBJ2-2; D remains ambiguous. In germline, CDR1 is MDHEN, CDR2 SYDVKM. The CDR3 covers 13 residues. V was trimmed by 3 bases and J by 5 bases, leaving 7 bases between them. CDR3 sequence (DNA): TGTGCCAGCAGTTTTATCGGGACCGGGGAGCTGTTTTTT. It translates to CASSFIGTGELFF.

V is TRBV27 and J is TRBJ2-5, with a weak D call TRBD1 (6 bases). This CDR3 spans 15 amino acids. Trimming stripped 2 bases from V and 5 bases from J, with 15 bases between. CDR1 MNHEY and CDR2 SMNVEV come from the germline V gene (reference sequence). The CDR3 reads CASSLGRGEGETQYF. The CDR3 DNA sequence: TGTGCCAGCAGTTTAGGCAGGGGAGAGGGGGAGACCCAGTACTTC.

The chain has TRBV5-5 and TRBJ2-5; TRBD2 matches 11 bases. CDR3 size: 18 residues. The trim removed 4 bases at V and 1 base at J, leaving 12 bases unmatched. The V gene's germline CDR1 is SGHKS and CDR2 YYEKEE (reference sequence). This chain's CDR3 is CASSKPPGTSGIQETQYF. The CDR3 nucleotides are TGTGCCAGCAGCAAACCCCCCGGGACTAGCGGCATCCAAGAGACCCAGTACTTC.

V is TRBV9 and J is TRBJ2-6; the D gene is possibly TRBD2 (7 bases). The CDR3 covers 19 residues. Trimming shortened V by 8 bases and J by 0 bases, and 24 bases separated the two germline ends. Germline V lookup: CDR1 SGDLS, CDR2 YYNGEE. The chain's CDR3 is CASNKGGLTLNSGANVLTF. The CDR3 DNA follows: TGTGCCAGTAACAAGGGGGGGCTAACTCTCAACTCTGGGGCCAACGTCCTGACTTTC.

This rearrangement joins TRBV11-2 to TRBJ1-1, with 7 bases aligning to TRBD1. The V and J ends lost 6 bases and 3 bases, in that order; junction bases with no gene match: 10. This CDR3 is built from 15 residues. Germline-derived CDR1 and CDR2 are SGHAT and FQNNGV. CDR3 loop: CASRRPRQGDTEAFF. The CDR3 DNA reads TGTGCCAGCAGAAGACCCCGACAGGGCGACACTGAAGCTTTCTTT.

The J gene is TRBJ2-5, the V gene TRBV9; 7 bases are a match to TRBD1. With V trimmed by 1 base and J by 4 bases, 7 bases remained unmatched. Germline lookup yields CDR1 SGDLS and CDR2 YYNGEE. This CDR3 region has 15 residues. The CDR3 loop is CASSVTTGAGETQYF. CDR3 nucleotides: TGTGCCAGCAGCGTAACTACAGGGGCTGGAGAGACCCAGTACTTC.

For the CDR3, the DNA is TGTGCCAGCAGTGAAGGGAGGGGAAACACTGAGCAGTTCTTC. Protein sequence: CASSEGRGNTEQFF. This sequence joins TRBV2 and TRBJ2-1; TRBD2 might be the D (6 bases). V dropped 1 base and J dropped 9 bases, with 13 bases sitting between them. This CDR3 contains 14 residues. In germline, CDR1 is SNHLY, CDR2 FYNNEI.

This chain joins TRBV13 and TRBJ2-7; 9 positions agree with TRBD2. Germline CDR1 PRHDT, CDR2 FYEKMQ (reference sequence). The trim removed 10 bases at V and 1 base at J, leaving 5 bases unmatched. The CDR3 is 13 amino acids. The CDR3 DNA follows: TGTGCCACCTCTAGCGGGGTATCCTACGAGCAGTACTTC. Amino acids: CATSSGVSYEQYF.

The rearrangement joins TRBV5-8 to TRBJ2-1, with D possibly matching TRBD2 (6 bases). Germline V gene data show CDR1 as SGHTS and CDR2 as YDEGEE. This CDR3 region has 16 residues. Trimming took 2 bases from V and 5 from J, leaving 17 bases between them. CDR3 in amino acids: CASSLLAALQNNEQFF. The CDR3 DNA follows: TGTGCCAGCAGCTTATTAGCGGCACTACAAAACAATGAGCAGTTCTTC.

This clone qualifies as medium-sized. The chain's CDR3 is CASSLRQGVTEAFF. The CDR3 bases are TGTGCCAGCAGCTTACGACAGGGCGTCACTGAAGCTTTCTTT. This chain joins TRBV14 and TRBJ1-1, with 7 bases that match TRBD1. The CDR3 covers 14 residues. With 5 bases clipped from V and 4 bases from J, the junction kept 7 bases outside the gene matches. Germline CDR1 is SGHDN and CDR2 is FVKESK.

DNA for the CDR3: TGTGCCAGCAGCCCGGGACAGGGGATTCGGGGCTACACCTTC. It codes for CASSPGQGIRGYTF. This chain joins TRBV7-9 and TRBJ1-2, with TRBD1 matching over 10 bases. CDR1 SEHNR and CDR2 FQNEAQ come from the germline V gene (reference sequence). This CDR3 is built from 14 residues. V dropped 5 bases and J dropped 8; count of bases not matched to a gene: 8.

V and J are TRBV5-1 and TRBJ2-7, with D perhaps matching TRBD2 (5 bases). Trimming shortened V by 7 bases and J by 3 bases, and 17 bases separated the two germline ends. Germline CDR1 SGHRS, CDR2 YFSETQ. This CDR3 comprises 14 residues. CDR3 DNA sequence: TGCGCCAGCGGAGGTGACAATCTACTCTACGAGCAGTACTTC. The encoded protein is CASGGDNLLYEQYF. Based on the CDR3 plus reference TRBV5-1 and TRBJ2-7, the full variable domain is KAGVTQTPRYLIKTRGQQVTLSCSPISGHRSVSWYQQTPGQGLQFLFEYFSETQRNKGNFPGRFSGRQFSNSRSEMNVSTLELGDSALYLCASGGDNLLYEQYFGPGTRLTVT.

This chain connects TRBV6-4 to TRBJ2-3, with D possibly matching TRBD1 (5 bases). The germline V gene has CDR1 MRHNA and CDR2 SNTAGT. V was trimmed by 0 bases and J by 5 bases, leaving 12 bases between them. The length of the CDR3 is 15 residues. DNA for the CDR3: TGTGCCAGCAGTGACTCCCACAAGCAGGGAGATACGCAGTATTTT. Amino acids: CASSDSHKQGDTQYF.

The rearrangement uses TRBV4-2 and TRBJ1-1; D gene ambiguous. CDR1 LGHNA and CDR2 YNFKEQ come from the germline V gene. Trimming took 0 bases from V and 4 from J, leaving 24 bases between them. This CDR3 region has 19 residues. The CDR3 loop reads CASSQDTRIKMGLGTEAFF. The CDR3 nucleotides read TGTGCCAGCAGCCAAGATACCAGGATCAAGATGGGCCTGGGCACTGAAGCTTTCTTT.

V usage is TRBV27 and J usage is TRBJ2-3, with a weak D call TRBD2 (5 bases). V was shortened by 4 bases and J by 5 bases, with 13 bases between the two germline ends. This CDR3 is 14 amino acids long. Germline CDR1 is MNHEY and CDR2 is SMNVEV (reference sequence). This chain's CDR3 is CASSSAGVGDTQYF. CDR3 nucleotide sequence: TGTGCCAGCAGTTCGGCCGGGGTTGGAGATACGCAGTATTTT.

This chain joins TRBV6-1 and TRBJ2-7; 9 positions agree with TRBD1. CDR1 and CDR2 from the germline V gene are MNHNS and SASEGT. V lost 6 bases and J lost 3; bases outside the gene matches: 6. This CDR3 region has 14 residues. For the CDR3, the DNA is TGTGCCAGCAGGACCGGGACAGGGAACTACGAGCAGTACTTC. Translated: CASRTGTGNYEQYF.

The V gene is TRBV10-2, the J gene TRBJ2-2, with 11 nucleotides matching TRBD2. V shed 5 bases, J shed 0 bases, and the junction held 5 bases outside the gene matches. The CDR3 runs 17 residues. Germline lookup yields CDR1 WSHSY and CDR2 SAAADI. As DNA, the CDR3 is TGCGCCAGCAGTACCCGGGGACTAGCGGCGAACACCGGGGAGCTGTTTTTT. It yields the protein CASSTRGLAANTGELFF.

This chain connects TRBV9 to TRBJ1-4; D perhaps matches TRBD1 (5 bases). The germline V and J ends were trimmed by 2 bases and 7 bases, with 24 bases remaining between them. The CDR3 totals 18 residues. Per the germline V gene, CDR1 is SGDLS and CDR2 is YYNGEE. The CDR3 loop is CASSVGGPGLAGGEKLFF. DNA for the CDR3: TGTGCCAGCAGCGTCGGAGGACCGGGACTCGCGGGTGGTGAAAAACTGTTTTTT.

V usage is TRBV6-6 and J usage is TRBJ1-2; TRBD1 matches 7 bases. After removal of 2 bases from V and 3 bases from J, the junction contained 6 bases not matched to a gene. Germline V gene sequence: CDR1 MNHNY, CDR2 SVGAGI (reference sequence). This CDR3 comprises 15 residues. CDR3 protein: CASSYPQGTDYGYTF. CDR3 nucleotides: TGTGCCAGCAGTTACCCACAGGGGACAGACTATGGCTACACCTTC.

The CDR3 reads CASRLIGELFF. The CDR3 coding sequence is TGTGCCAGCCGGTTGATCGGGGAGCTGTTTTTT. The chain carries TRBV28 and TRBJ2-2; D not resolved. The germline V and J ends were trimmed by 8 bases and 7 bases, with 8 bases remaining between them. This CDR3 comprises 11 residues. CDR1 and CDR2 (germline): MDHEN, SYDVKM.

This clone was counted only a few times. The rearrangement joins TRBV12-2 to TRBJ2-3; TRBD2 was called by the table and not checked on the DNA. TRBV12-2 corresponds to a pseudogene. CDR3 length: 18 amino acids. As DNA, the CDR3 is TGTGCAAGTCGCTTAATAGCGGGAGAAAATTATCGCACAGATACGCAGTATTTT. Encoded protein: CASRLIAGENYRTDTQYF.

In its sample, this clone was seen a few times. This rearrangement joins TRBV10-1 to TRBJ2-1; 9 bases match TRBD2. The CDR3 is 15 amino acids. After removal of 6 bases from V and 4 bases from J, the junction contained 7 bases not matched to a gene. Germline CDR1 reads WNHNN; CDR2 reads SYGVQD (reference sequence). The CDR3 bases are TGCGCCAGCAGGGGGCGGGAGGGATCGTACAATGAGCAGTTCTTC. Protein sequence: CASRGREGSYNEQFF.

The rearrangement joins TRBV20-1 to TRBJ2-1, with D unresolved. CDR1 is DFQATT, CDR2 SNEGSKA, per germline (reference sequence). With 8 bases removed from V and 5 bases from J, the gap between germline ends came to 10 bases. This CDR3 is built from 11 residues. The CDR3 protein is CSIYDNNEQFF. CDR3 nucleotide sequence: TGCAGTATATACGACAACAATGAGCAGTTCTTC.

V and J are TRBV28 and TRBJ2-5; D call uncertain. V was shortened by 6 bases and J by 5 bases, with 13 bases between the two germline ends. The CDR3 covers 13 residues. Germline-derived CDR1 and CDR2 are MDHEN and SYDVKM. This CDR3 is CASRGSLLETQYF. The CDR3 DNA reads TGTGCCAGCAGGGGTAGCCTCTTGGAGACCCAGTACTTC.